The clone carrying this T cell receptor (beta chain) has a count of ten or more. Its target is not known. This sample was included in a study of neurological immune-mediated disorders. 5'RACE with 10-nucleotide random UMIs produced the cDNA. Sequencing runs each yielded over 200 million TCR-beta sequences from 15-18 subjects. One entry per CDR3 protein, called by TCRdb with MiXCR from the 5' RACE reads. The sample gives 40,000 to 45,000 distinct CDR3 sequences, about an eighth of which show up once; over 1% is in the top ten. A total of 2 million PBMCs stored at -80 degrees C provided the unsorted libraries. Trimming cost V 2 bases and J 10 bases, with 14 bases left between them. The CDR3 loop spans 12 amino acids. Germline CDR1 is SQVTM and CDR2 is ANQGSEA. Findings of the study overall: None of the CDR3 amino acid sequences found in expanded clones was shared across subjects. This suggests that the TCR-beta repertoires were private in all groups.

Sequenced input: PBMCs. The TCR was taken from a female donor in good health. The rearrangement uses TRBV29-1 and TRBJ1-2; D unclear. CDR3 nucleotides: TGCAGCGTTGAACAGCGTCCCGGCGTCTACACCTTC. Translation gives CSVEQRPGVYTF.